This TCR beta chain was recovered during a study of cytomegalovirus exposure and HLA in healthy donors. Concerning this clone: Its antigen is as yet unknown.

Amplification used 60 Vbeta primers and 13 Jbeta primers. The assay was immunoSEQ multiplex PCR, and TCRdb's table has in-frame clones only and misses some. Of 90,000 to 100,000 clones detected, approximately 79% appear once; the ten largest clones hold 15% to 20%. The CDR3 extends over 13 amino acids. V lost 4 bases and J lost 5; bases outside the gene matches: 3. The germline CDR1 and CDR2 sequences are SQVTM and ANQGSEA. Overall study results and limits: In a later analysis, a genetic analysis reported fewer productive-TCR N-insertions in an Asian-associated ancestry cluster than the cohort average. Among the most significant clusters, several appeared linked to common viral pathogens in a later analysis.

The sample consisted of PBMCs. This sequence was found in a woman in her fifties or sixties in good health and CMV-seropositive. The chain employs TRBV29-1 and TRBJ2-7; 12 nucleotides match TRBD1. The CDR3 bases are TGCAGCGTTGGGGGACAGGGGGCAGACGAGCAGTACTTC. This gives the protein CSVGGQGADEQYF.